The TCR beta chain under discussion was sequenced for a study of PD-L1 blockade in urothelial cancer. The wider study: Atezolizumab, begun by patients in about 2014, was given at 1,200 mg intravenously every 3 weeks. Males with bladder-origin urothelial cancer made up about 90% of the roughly 29 patients.

Deletions cut 4 bases from V and 6 bases from J, with 9 bases between. Germline V gene sequence: CDR1 ENHRY, CDR2 SYGVKD. CDR3 length: 12 amino acids. Study observations and caveats: Lower than median blood TCR clonality before treatment predicted better survival.

Time point here: pretreatment peripheral blood. The patients' disease, urothelial carcinoma, was locally advanced or metastatic. Sequencing was performed with immunoSEQ multiplex PCR; in TCRdb, only in-frame clones are kept and a portion is missing. The sample records approximately 50,000 clones, around four fifths being singletons. A note on this clone: Its antigen is still unknown.

The sample was PBMCs, taken around atezolizumab (anti-PD-L1) treatment. This chain links TRBV10-3 with TRBJ1-2; D may be TRBD1 (6 bases). The clonotype comes from a middle-aged man with urothelial cancer. Here the CDR3 reads CAISGGGDGYTF. CDR3 DNA sequence: TGTGCCATCAGTGGAGGGGGGGATGGCTACACCTTC.